The 19 T cell receptor beta chains in this list originate from one sample, sequenced in a study of regulatory T cells in long-lasting Graves disease. Researchers made TCR beta libraries by using iRepertoire HTBI primers and running Arm-PCR on CDR3 regions. TCRdb analysed the multiplex PCR reads with MiXCR anew, one entry per CDR3 protein. This sample yields 550,000 to 700,000 distinct CDR3 sequences, of which roughly a sixth are seen a single time; 12% belongs to the top ten. Time point noted: newly diagnosed GD, antithyroid drugs for less than 3 months. Isolated PBMC RNA provided the starting material for the TCR library. The same specimen was also included in a second study, on T cells in Graves' hyperthyroidism and ophthalmopathy.

The sequences come from peripheral blood mononuclear cells (PBMCs), collected at new diagnosis, from a patient treated with antithyroid drugs. These receptor sequences come from a man between 18 and 35 years old with Graves disease.

This clonotype has ten or more counts. The chain combines TRBV20-1 with TRBJ2-1; D possibly corresponds to TRBD2 (5 bases). Germline-derived CDR1 and CDR2 are DFQATT and SNEGSKA (reference sequence). This CDR3 spans 17 amino acids. V lost 0 bases and J 7 bases, leaving 22 bases between the germline ends. CDR3: CSARDEIFRPSGNEQFF. CDR3 coding DNA: TGCAGTGCTAGAGATGAGATTTTCAGGCCGTCGGGGAATGAGCAGTTCTTC.

The CDR3 loop is CASSVFVGGYEQYF. The DNA for the CDR3 is TGTGCCAGCAGCGTATTTGTGGGGGGTTACGAGCAGTACTTC. The gene calls are TRBV9 and TRBJ2-7, with a possible D match to TRBD2 (6 bases). V shed 1 base and J shed 4 bases, with 12 bases lying between them. Germline V gene data show CDR1 as SGDLS and CDR2 as YYNGEE. This CDR3 has 14 residues. The entire variable domain, with the rest obtained from reference TRBV9 and TRBJ2-7, is as follows: DSGVTQTPKHLITATGQRVTLRCSPRSGDLSVYWYQQSLDQGLQFLIQYYNGEERAKGNILERFSAQQFPDLHSELNLSSLELGDSALYFCASSVFVGGYEQYFGPGTRLTVT.

This clonotype was seen just once. The chain uses TRBV6-2 or TRBV6-3 and TRBJ2-5; D ambiguous. Germline V lookup: CDR1 MNHEY, CDR2 SVGEGT. The CDR3 totals 14 residues. Trimming cost V 6 bases and J 0 bases, with 11 bases left between them. CDR3 in amino acids: CASSRRQDQETQYF. In nucleotides, the CDR3 is TGTGCCAGCAGCCGCCGTCAGGACCAAGAGACCCAGTACTTC.

This clonotype was recorded many times. In DNA, the CDR3 is TGTGCCAGCAGTTCGTCCTCCCCATCTTGGACAGGGGGAACCGGGGAGCTGTTTTTT. It yields the protein CASSSSSPSWTGGTGELFF. The chain couples TRBV27 to TRBJ2-2; the match to TRBD1 covers 10 bases. V dropped 4 bases and J dropped 5; count of bases not matched to a gene: 16. Germline V gene data show CDR1 as MNHEY and CDR2 as SMNVEV (reference sequence). The CDR3 is made up of 19 amino acids.

This clonotype was observed at least ten times. This rearrangement joins TRBV6-1 to TRBJ2-2; the match to TRBD1 covers 10 bases. The V gene's germline CDR1 is MNHNS and CDR2 SASEGT. This CDR3 has 16 residues. Losses at the gene ends were 6 bases for V and 5 bases for J; bases not matched to a gene: 9. The CDR3 nucleotides read TGTGCCAGCAGCGCTCGGGACAGGGGATATACCGGGGAGCTGTTTTTT. Amino acid sequence: CASSARDRGYTGELFF.

A word on this clonotype: At one of its ends the junction is not consistent with the germline gene, which may arise from a read error. The genes are TRBV9 and TRBJ2-1; 8 nucleotides match TRBD1. Germline V gene lookup returns CDR1 SGDLS and CDR2 YYNGEE. This CDR3 spans 15 amino acids. The DNA of the CDR3 is TGTGCCAGCAGCGTAGACAGGGGGACCTACAATGAGCAGTCCTTC. Amino acids: CASSVDRGTYNEQSF. Full variable domain (outside the CDR3, taken from reference TRBV9 and TRBJ2-1): DSGVTQTPKHLITATGQRVTLRCSPRSGDLSVYWYQQSLDQGLQFLIQYYNGEERAKGNILERFSAQQFPDLHSELNLSSLELGDSALYFCASSVDRGTYNEQSFGPGTRLTVL.

This clonotype turned up a few times. The CDR3 sequence: CASSAGQYNEQFF. As DNA, the CDR3 is TGTGCCAGCAGTGCGGGACAGTACAATGAGCAGTTCTTC. V and J are TRBV27 and TRBJ2-1; perhaps TRBD1 as D (7 bases). This CDR3 spans 13 amino acids. V lost 5 bases and J lost 4, with 9 bases in between. Germline V gene sequence: CDR1 MNHEY, CDR2 SMNVEV (reference sequence).

This clonotype was seen a handful of times. The rearrangement links TRBV28 to TRBJ2-1; D gene uncertain. The end of the DNA is better explained by TRBJ2-5, so the J call may be wrong. CDR1 is MDHEN and CDR2 is SYDVKM in the germline V gene. The CDR3 contains 13 residues. CDR3 loop: CASSLWQQETQYF. In DNA, the CDR3 is TGTGCCAGCAGCTTGTGGCAGCAAGAGACCCAGTACTTC.

This clonotype was recorded once. Since a much larger clone is just one base distant, this may be a read error. This chain uses TRBV18 with TRBJ1-1; TRBD1 might be the D (6 bases). CDR1 is KGHSH, CDR2 LQKENI, per germline. V lost 6 bases to trimming and J lost 5 bases, with 16 bases between them. The CDR3 length is 14 residues. The CDR3 reads CASSTQQGRTEAFF. CDR3 nucleotides: TGTGCCAGCTCGACCCAACAGGGTCGGACTGAAGCTTTCTTT.

This clonotype has ten or more counts. DNA for the CDR3: TGTGCCAGCAGTTTTGACGGACAAGAGACCCAGTACTTC. This gives the protein CASSFDGQETQYF. The chain couples TRBV28 to TRBJ2-5, with D uncertain. From germline, CDR1 is MDHEN and CDR2 SYDVKM. CDR3 length: 13 amino acids. The V end was cut by 3 bases, the J end by 2 bases, with 7 bases between.

This clonotype was recorded at least ten times. J is TRBJ2-5 and V is TRBV27; D is unclear. Looked up from germline, CDR1 is MNHEY and CDR2 is SMNVEV (reference sequence). The CDR3 is made up of 14 amino acids. V was cut by 5 bases and J by 0 bases, with 10 bases left in between. The chain's CDR3 is CASSPHSYQETQYF. CDR3 coding DNA: TGTGCCAGCAGTCCTCACTCTTACCAAGAGACCCAGTACTTC.

The V gene is TRBV3-1, the J gene TRBJ1-2; D uncertain. V was clipped by 0 bases and J by 4 bases, with 9 bases between them. CDR1 LGHDT and CDR2 YNNKEL come from the germline V gene (reference sequence). CDR3 size: 14 residues. The CDR3 DNA reads TGTGCCAGCAGCCAAGATCGGGTGGGCTATGGCTACACCTTC. Its translation: CASSQDRVGYGYTF.

Ten or more counts support this clonotype. The V and J genes are TRBV6-1 and TRBJ2-7, with D maybe TRBD2 (5 bases). This CDR3 has 13 residues. V was shortened by 4 bases and J by 0 bases, with 7 bases between the two germline ends. CDR1 is MNHNS and CDR2 is SASEGT in the germline V gene. CDR3 sequence: CASSGGSSYEQYF. CDR3 sequence (DNA): TGTGCCAGCAGTGGAGGGAGCTCCTACGAGCAGTACTTC.

The chain employs TRBV13 and TRBJ2-2; D call uncertain. The CDR3 extends over 12 amino acids. In germline, CDR1 is PRHDT, CDR2 FYEKMQ (reference sequence). V was trimmed by 3 bases and J by 6 bases, leaving 5 bases between them. Written as DNA, the CDR3 is TGTGCCAGCAGCTTCTGGGCCGGGGAGCTGTTTTTT. This codes for CASSFWAGELFF.

This clonotype occurred many times. CDR3 sequence (DNA): TGCAGCGTTGCCGAGGGAAGAGTCGAGCAGTACTTC. Translating it yields CSVAEGRVEQYF. The chain has TRBV29-1 and TRBJ2-7, with D maybe TRBD2 (5 bases). The length of the CDR3 is 12 residues. V lost 4 bases, J lost 6 bases, and 13 bases lay in between. Germline V gives CDR1 SQVTM, CDR2 ANQGSEA.

This clonotype has ten or more counts. The CDR3 nucleotides read TGTGCCAGCAGCCCCCCCTGGGGAGGTCGCACCGGGGAGCTGTTTTTT. It yields the protein CASSPPWGGRTGELFF. This chain connects TRBV7-3 to TRBJ2-2, with D tentatively TRBD2 (6 bases). V was trimmed by 5 bases and J by 4 bases, leaving 17 bases between them. CDR1 and CDR2 from the germline V gene are SGHTA and FQGTGA. This CDR3 has 16 amino acids.

Many counts were recorded for this clonotype. This sequence joins TRBV7-9 and TRBJ2-1; D gene ambiguous. The CDR3 covers 15 residues. Germline V CDR1 and CDR2: SEHNR, FQNEAQ (reference sequence). Between the trimmed V and J ends, which lost 2 bases and 7 bases, there was a span of 15 bases. CDR3 bases: TGTGCCAGCAGCTTAATCAAGTTGGTAGGAAATGAGCAGTTCTTC. Amino acids: CASSLIKLVGNEQFF.

The sample holds many counts of this clonotype. This chain connects TRBV20-1 to TRBJ2-1; 7 bases line up with TRBD1. This CDR3 is built from 13 residues. Trimming at V came to 6 bases and at J to 6 bases, leaving 8 bases not matched to a gene. Germline loops: CDR1 DFQATT, CDR2 SNEGSKA (reference sequence). The CDR3 region is CSATGTVLNEQFF. In nucleotides, the CDR3 is TGCAGTGCCACCGGGACAGTGCTCAATGAGCAGTTCTTC.

This rearrangement joins TRBV20-1 to TRBJ2-1; 11 nucleotides align to TRBD2. CDR3 length: 16 amino acids. After removal of 5 bases from V and 8 bases from J, the junction contained 14 bases not matched to a gene. The V gene's germline CDR1 is DFQATT and CDR2 SNEGSKA (reference sequence). CDR3 sequence reads: CSAGPGLAGLSHEQFF. Here the CDR3 DNA reads TGCAGTGCTGGGCCCGGACTAGCGGGTCTTAGTCATGAGCAGTTCTTC.